One sample yielded the 19 T cell receptor beta chains listed below, sequenced in a study of Ad26.COV2.S vaccination and SARS-CoV-2 variants. Profiled with immunoSEQ multiplex PCR; TCRdb holds only in-frame clones, not every one. The table has a few hundred thousand clones, around 87% seen once. Treatment noted: around 19 received Ad26.COV2.S at low or high dose, single or two shots; 5 received placebo; per-sample allocation not given. Day 63 following the first vaccine or placebo injection was when the samples were taken. Sample: peripheral blood, taken in a trial of Ad26.COV2.S vaccine versus placebo. All receptors come from a person aged 18-65 years who received the Ad26.COV2.S COVID-19 vaccine or a placebo.

As to this clone: Other nucleotide sequences in the sample specify the same CDR3. The J gene is TRBJ2-1, the V gene TRBV4-2; D is uncertain. The CDR3 sequence is 12 residues long. The germline CDR1 and CDR2 sequences are LGHNA and YNFKEQ. The V and J ends lost 3 bases and 4 bases respectively, with 4 bases between them. CDR3 bases: TGTGCCAGCAGCCAGGGATACAATGAGCAGTTCTTC. It yields the protein CASSQGYNEQFF.

The chain has TRBV6-2 or TRBV6-3 and TRBJ2-7, with a weak D call TRBD1 (6 bases). The CDR3 is made up of 13 amino acids. Germline V gives CDR1 MNHEY, CDR2 SVGEGT. Trimming stripped 1 base from V and 3 bases from J, with 7 bases between. CDR3: CASSYYRDYEQYF. In DNA form, the CDR3 reads TGTGCCAGCAGTTACTACAGGGACTACGAGCAGTACTTC.

V is TRBV12-5 and J is TRBJ1-5; TRBD1 agrees at 7 bases. This CDR3 region has 15 residues. Trimming at V came to 6 bases and at J to 7 bases, leaving 12 bases not matched to a gene. Germline V CDR1 and CDR2: LGHNT, FRNRAP. CDR3 coding DNA: TGTGCTAGTGGCAACGACAGGGTGGCATCACAGCCCCAGCATTTT. Translating it yields CASGNDRVASQPQHF.

The chain joins TRBV2 to TRBJ1-3, with D possibly matching TRBD1 (6 bases). The germline V gene has CDR1 SNHLY and CDR2 FYNNEI. Between the trimmed V and J ends, which lost 3 bases and 3 bases, there was a span of 6 bases. CDR3 length equals 13 residues. Here the CDR3 reads CASSDRGGNTIYF. In DNA, the CDR3 is TGTGCCAGCAGTGACAGGGGTGGAAACACCATATATTTT.

The CDR3 sequence is CASSRGQGGYTF. The CDR3 DNA is TGTGCCAGCAGCAGGGGGCAGGGTGGCTACACCTTC. This chain joins TRBV27 and TRBJ1-2; the match to TRBD1 covers 8 bases. In germline, CDR1 is MNHEY, CDR2 SMNVEV (reference sequence). The CDR3 has 12 residues. The V segment lost 6 bases and the J segment 7 bases; nucleotides outside the gene matches: 4.

CDR3 in DNA: TGTGCCAGTAGTAGAGGAGGCCATGGCTACACCTTC. This encodes CASSRGGHGYTF. The chain has TRBV19 and TRBJ1-2, with unresolved D. Germline CDR1 LNHDA, CDR2 SQIVND (reference sequence). V lost 4 bases to trimming and J lost 6 bases, with 9 bases between them. There are 12 residues in the CDR3.

This chain links TRBV18 with TRBJ2-7, with 8 bases that match TRBD1. The CDR3 length is 15 residues. Germline CDR1 reads KGHSH; CDR2 reads LQKENI. After removal of 3 bases from V and 2 bases from J, the junction contained 6 bases not matched to a gene. CDR3: CASSPGQGAPYEQYF. The CDR3 nucleotides read TGTGCCAGCTCACCGGGCCAGGGGGCCCCCTACGAGCAGTACTTC.

The rearrangement joins TRBV7-2 to TRBJ1-2; D is ambiguous. The CDR3 totals 13 residues. The germline V gene has CDR1 SGHTA and CDR2 FQGNSA. V was trimmed by 1 base and J by 5 bases, leaving 8 bases between them. The CDR3 loop reads CASSLGVLYGYTF. DNA of the CDR3: TGTGCCAGCAGCTTAGGTGTCTTATATGGCTACACCTTC.

This clone was detected only a few times. This sequence joins TRBV7-8 and TRBJ1-1; D not resolved. The ends were cut back, 3 bases at V and 0 bases at J, with 8 bases in the middle. Germline V CDR1 and CDR2: SGHVS, FQNEAQ. The CDR3 spans 14 residues. CDR3 bases: TGTGCCAGCAGCTTCTCGGCGATGAACACTGAAGCTTTCTTT. Its translation is CASSFSAMNTEAFF.

V and J are TRBV30 and TRBJ1-6; D remains ambiguous. V was clipped by 3 bases and J by 0 bases, with 6 bases between them. This CDR3 spans 14 amino acids. Germline loops: CDR1 GTSNPN, CDR2 SVGIG (reference sequence). The CDR3 region has the DNA TGTGCCTGGAGCCGGGACTCCTATAATTCACCCCTCCACTTT. Translation gives CAWSRDSYNSPLHF.

The V gene is TRBV19, the J gene TRBJ1-1; perhaps TRBD1 as D (5 bases). CDR3 length: 15 amino acids. Germline V gene sequence: CDR1 LNHDA, CDR2 SQIVND (reference sequence). The ends were cut back, 6 bases at V and 1 base at J, with 15 bases in the middle. The CDR3 spells CASSIGQRGNTEAFF. In DNA form, the CDR3 reads TGTGCCAGTAGCATCGGGCAGAGGGGGAACACTGAAGCTTTCTTT.

This sequence joins TRBV24-1 and TRBJ2-5; 10 bases map to TRBD1. Per the germline V gene, CDR1 is KGHDR and CDR2 is SFDVKD. V was pared by 4 bases and J by 5 bases, with 3 bases of the junction left unmatched. The CDR3 is 14 residues long. DNA of the CDR3: TGTGCCACCAGTGACCCGGGACAGGGGGAGACCCAGTACTTC. It encodes CATSDPGQGETQYF.

V gene TRBV5-1 combines with J gene TRBJ1-2, with TRBD1 as a possible D gene (5 bases). This CDR3 region has 15 residues. From germline, CDR1 is SGHRS and CDR2 YFSETQ. V dropped 4 bases and J dropped 8 bases, with 21 bases sitting between them. The CDR3 DNA reads TGCGCCAGCAGCAAAGACAGAGATCGACTTATGGGCTACACCTTC. This translates into CASSKDRDRLMGYTF.

The chain joins TRBV29-1 to TRBJ2-7; possible D gene TRBD1, 6 bases. The germline CDR1 and CDR2 sequences are SQVTM and ANQGSEA. This CDR3 comprises 13 residues. V lost 6 bases to trimming and J lost 2 bases, with 14 bases between them. The CDR3 DNA is TGCAGCGTCCGCCAGGGGAGAACCTACGAGCAGTACTTC. Protein: CSVRQGRTYEQYF.

On this clone itself: Germline is not matched at one junction end, which may reflect a read error. The CDR3 sequence is CASSVDRASYEQYF. CDR3 DNA sequence: TGTGCCAGCAGCGTAGACAGGGCGTCCTACGAGCAGTACTTC. The V and J genes are TRBV11-2 and TRBJ2-7, with 7 bases aligning to TRBD1. Germline values: CDR1 SGHAT, CDR2 FQNNGV. CDR3 length equals 14 residues.

This clone was seen a single time. This sequence joins TRBV25-1 and TRBJ2-7; 8 nucleotides line up with TRBD2. V shed 3 bases, J shed 2 bases, and the junction held 3 bases outside the gene matches. This CDR3 comprises 14 residues. Germline values: CDR1 MGHDK, CDR2 SYGVNS. CDR3 amino acids: CASSDPGGAYEQYF. CDR3 sequence (DNA): TGTGCCAGCAGTGACCCGGGGGGGGCCTACGAGCAGTACTTC.

The chain links TRBV7-3 to TRBJ1-4; possible D gene TRBD1, 5 bases. The CDR3 spans 17 residues. Per germline, CDR1 SGHTA and CDR2 FQGTGA. V lost 1 base, J lost 0 bases, and 12 bases lay in between. The CDR3 region is CASSLRGYNSTNEKLFF. For the CDR3, the DNA is TGTGCCAGCAGCTTAAGGGGCTATAACTCAACTAATGAAAAACTGTTTTTT.

This sequence joins TRBV9 and TRBJ1-3; TRBD1 is a possible D gene (5 bases). V gave up 0 bases and J gave up 0 bases, with 10 bases separating them. Germline CDR1 and CDR2: SGDLS and YYNGEE. This CDR3 comprises 16 residues. The DNA for the CDR3 is TGTGCCAGCAGCGTAGGGGGACCGTACTCTGGAAACACCATATATTTT. Protein product: CASSVGGPYSGNTIYF.

The rearrangement joins TRBV6-5 to TRBJ1-1; D gene uncertain. Germline V gene lookup returns CDR1 MNHEY and CDR2 SVGAGI. Trimming cost V 7 bases and J 0 bases, with 9 bases left between them. The CDR3 has 13 amino acids. The CDR3 sequence is CASIGLMNTEAFF. CDR3 DNA sequence: TGTGCCAGCATTGGGCTAATGAACACTGAAGCTTTCTTT.